Listed here are 9 T cell receptor beta chains from one sample, sequenced in a study of blood T cell repertoires in COVID-19. The protocol was immunoSEQ multiplex PCR, while the TCRdb copy is restricted to in-frame clones and leaves out a portion. The table includes 45,000 to 65,000 clones, roughly 91% detected once. Sequenced: peripheral blood. The origin of the receptors is a human donor in a cohort sampled during active COVID-19.

CDR3 loop: CASSPGTGNGELFF. In DNA form, the CDR3 reads TGTGCCAGCTCACCAGGGACAGGGAACGGGGAGCTGTTTTTT. This chain joins TRBV18 and TRBJ2-2; TRBD1 agrees at 9 bases. Germline trimming cut 2 bases from V and 7 bases from J; bases unmatched to any gene: 2. This CDR3 is built from 14 residues. CDR1 and CDR2 from the germline V gene are KGHSH and LQKENI.

The rearrangement joins TRBV2 to TRBJ2-1, with TRBD2 as a possible D gene (6 bases). Trimming took 3 bases from V and 9 from J, leaving 15 bases between them. This CDR3 spans 14 amino acids. The germline V gene encodes CDR1 SNHLY and CDR2 FYNNEI. CDR3 nucleotide sequence: TGTGCCAGCAGTGAGGCAGGGTTGGGGGGTGAGCAGTTCTTC. Translated, it gives CASSEAGLGGEQFF.

In its sample, this clone was seen once. The chain employs TRBV5-1 and TRBJ2-1; the D gene is possibly TRBD2 (5 bases). This CDR3 is 15 amino acids long. CDR1 is SGHRS and CDR2 is YFSETQ in the germline V gene. V lost 0 bases to trimming and J lost 7 bases, with 14 bases between them. Written as DNA, the CDR3 is TGCGCCAGCAGCTTGGCCGGGCTAGCAAGGAATGAGCAGTTCTTC. Protein product: CASSLAGLARNEQFF. The full variable domain, in which reference TRBV5-1 and TRBJ2-1 provide the parts outside the CDR3, is KAGVTQTPRYLIKTRGQQVTLSCSPISGHRSVSWYQQTPGQGLQFLFEYFSETQRNKGNFPGRFSGRQFSNSRSEMNVSTLELGDSALYLCASSLAGLARNEQFFGPGTRLTVL.

The chain couples TRBV6-6 to TRBJ1-2, with a tentative D call TRBD1 (6 bases). V lost 6 bases and J 8 bases, leaving 16 bases between the germline ends. CDR3 length equals 13 residues. Per the germline V gene, CDR1 is MNHNY and CDR2 is SVGAGI (reference sequence). This CDR3 reads CASSPGRGRGYTF. In nucleotides, the CDR3 is TGTGCCAGCAGCCCCGGGAGGGGGAGAGGCTACACCTTC.

This chain connects TRBV10-3 to TRBJ2-2; TRBD2 matches 11 bases. With 10 bases clipped from V and 5 bases from J, the junction kept 12 bases outside the gene matches. This CDR3 region has 16 residues. Germline V gene lookup returns CDR1 ENHRY and CDR2 SYGVKD. The CDR3 coding sequence is TGTGCCACGGGGCGGGTGACTAGCGGGGAAACCGGGGAGCTGTTTTTT. Protein sequence: CATGRVTSGETGELFF.

The chain links TRBV5-4 to TRBJ2-1; 8 positions match TRBD2. J gave up 4 bases and V 0 bases, and 9 bases lay outside the gene matches. The CDR3 covers 17 residues. Germline CDR1 and CDR2: SGHNT and YYREEE (reference sequence). The CDR3 nucleotides read TGTGCCAGCAGCTTGGAGTTTGGGCGGGAGGAATACAATGAGCAGTTCTTC. Protein: CASSLEFGREEYNEQFF.

This rearrangement joins TRBV28 to TRBJ2-1; 8 nucleotides align to TRBD1. Germline values: CDR1 MDHEN, CDR2 SYDVKM. Losses at the gene ends were 5 bases for V and 2 bases for J; bases not matched to a gene: 5. This CDR3 is built from 15 residues. CDR3 sequence (DNA): TGTGCCAGCAGTGATTTACAGGGGGCCTACAATGAGCAGTTCTTC. The encoded protein is CASSDLQGAYNEQFF.

This clone was seen a single time. The chain links TRBV7-2 to TRBJ2-5; tentatively, D is TRBD1 (5 bases). CDR1 SGHTA and CDR2 FQGNSA come from the germline V gene. The CDR3 is made up of 15 amino acids. The germline V and J ends were trimmed by 0 bases and 3 bases, with 11 bases remaining between them. DNA of the CDR3: TGTGCCAGCAGCTTAGCGTGGGGCCCAGAAGAGACCCAGTACTTC. Amino acid sequence: CASSLAWGPEETQYF.

The rearrangement joins TRBV14 to TRBJ1-1; no clear D gene. The germline gives CDR1 SGHDN, CDR2 FVKESK. The V gene lost 5 bases and the J gene lost 3 bases, with 19 bases spanning the gap. The CDR3 has 16 residues. In DNA, the CDR3 is TGTGCCAGCAGCTTAGGTTATAAAGGCGGTCACACTGAAGCTTTCTTT. Protein product: CASSLGYKGGHTEAFF.